This T cell receptor beta chain was identified during a study of early T cells in non-severe SARS-CoV-2 infection (dated by TCRdb to the early 2020s). At the level of the whole study: TCR sequencing used bulk RNA from unsorted whole blood, so alpha and beta chains could not be paired. Study-wide conclusions, independent of this receptor: VDJdb matching was skewed toward anti-spike CD8 responses, so virus-specific expansions were likely underestimated and private and CD4 specificities were missed.

A case-control design nested within a healthcare worker cohort in London, UK, was used, with weekly nasopharyngeal swab PCR tests and blood sampling performed. Healthcare workers were recruited during the week of the UK lockdown, between 23 and 31 March 2020, and followed weekly for up to 16 weeks. Libraries were prepared through 5' RACE. Data came from a NextSeq 500. To correct for sequencing error and PCR bias, the TCR library protocol tagged individual cDNA molecules with unique molecular identifiers. Sequencing covered both TCR alpha and beta chains, and within each sample the abundances of alpha and beta sequences were tightly co-correlated. Per the original workflow: Decombinator V4 was used to annotate the V gene, J gene and CDR3 of the TCR sequences. Expanded TCRs were defined as changing significantly between any two time points under a Poisson model with p below 0.0001. TCR abundances were normalised to the total number of TCRs sequenced in each sample and reported as counts per million. TRAV1-2 paired with TRAJ12, TRAJ20 or TRAJ33 defined MAIT TCRs, while TRAV10 paired with TRAJ18 defined iNKT TCRs. VDJdb, accessed 1 November 2021, was searched for CMV, EBV and SARS-CoV-2 annotated TCRs, with TCRs annotated for multiple antigens excluded. TCRdb reanalyzed the raw reads on its own, using fastp at Q25 for trimming and MiXCR for clone calling, and kept in-frame beta chains. Under each unique CDR3 protein, matching rows form one entry showing the most common genes and DNA. It is TCRdb's table, rather than the study itself, that gives the V and J calls and clone size. The sample has fewer than 70,000 distinct CDR3 sequences on record, 10% to 15% of them singletons. Together, the top ten hold 2.9% of the sample.

The CDR3 starts with the cysteine, ends with the phenylalanine, and has 12 residues. Of the read, only the CDR3 DNA is kept; its 36 bases are in frame from base 1. In the germline V gene, CDR1 corresponds to SGHVS and CDR2 to FQNEAQ. V lost 3 bases and J lost 9 bases; the stretch between them is 9 bases long. This clonotype was counted a few times. The antigen this receptor binds is unknown. The sample holds no much larger clone one base away, and base qualities are not on file. The sample taken for sequencing was whole blood. The sequence was obtained from an adult who was a healthcare worker with PCR-confirmed SARS-CoV-2 infection or an uninfected control (not recorded which). The chain is made from TRBV7-8 and TRBJ2-1; the D gene cannot be resolved reliably. At the DNA level, the sequence is TGTGCCAGCAGCTTCCCTAATGGTGAGCAGTTCTTC. This sequence encodes CASSFPNGEQFF.